These 3 T cell receptor beta chains were all obtained from the same sample, sequenced in a study of T cell responses to AZD1222 COVID-19 vaccine. TCRdb keeps only in-frame clones here, not all; method: immunoSEQ multiplex PCR. Of about 130,000 clones detected, 85% appear once; the ten largest clones hold 7.9%. Sequences were derived from peripheral blood, sampled 28 days after the second dose of the MenACWY control vaccine. The receptor source for this set is an adult who received the MenACWY meningococcal vaccine as a control.

This clone was picked up one time. The chain couples TRBV5-1 to TRBJ2-1, with 7 bases aligning to TRBD2. V lost 0 bases and J lost 7; bases outside the gene matches: 4. The V gene's germline CDR1 is SGHRS and CDR2 YFSETQ. This CDR3 region has 14 residues. DNA of the CDR3: TGCGCCAGCAGCTTGGTTCGGGGAGGGAATGAGCAGTTCTTC. Encoded protein: CASSLVRGGNEQFF.

The chain couples TRBV19 to TRBJ1-5; 7 positions agree with TRBD1. Germline V gene lookup returns CDR1 LNHDA and CDR2 SQIVND (reference sequence). This CDR3 comprises 12 residues. Trimming removed 9 bases from V and 7 bases from J; junction bases left unmatched: 6. The CDR3 DNA follows: TGTGCCAGCGGGACAGTAATACAGCCCCAGCATTTT. The encoded protein is CASGTVIQPQHF.

This clone was detected a few times. The chain employs TRBV5-6 and TRBJ2-7, with 8 bases lining up with TRBD2. V gave up 4 bases and J gave up 3 bases; unmatched junction bases: 12. The CDR3 loop spans 16 amino acids. Germline values: CDR1 SGHDT, CDR2 YYEEEE. In DNA, the CDR3 is TGTGCCAGCAGCCCCCCGGGTAGCGGGGTTATCTACGAGCAGTACGTC. It encodes CASSPPGSGVIYEQYV.